The entry below describes one T cell receptor beta chain. Its specificity is unknown. This record belongs to a study of regulatory T cells in long-lasting Graves disease. Study-wide findings and caveats: Preferential use of TRBV28, TRBJ1-2 and TRBJ2-5 was seen in persistent disease. New patients shared about a thousand public clonotypes, fewer than the approximately 2,500 shared by persistent patients.

The CDR3 totals 13 residues. The germline gives CDR1 SGHNT, CDR2 YYREEE (reference sequence). Trimming took off 7 bases at V and 5 bases at J, with 12 bases between the two ends. iRepertoire HTBI primers and Arm-PCR of CDR3 regions built TCR beta libraries. TCRdb passed the multiplex PCR reads through MiXCR, listing each CDR3 protein once. The sample holds about 620,000 distinct CDR3 sequences, 15% to 20% seen once. As for time point: newly diagnosed GD, antithyroid drugs for less than 3 months. The TCR library used RNA extracted from PBMCs. Patients of an endocrinology department in Xi'an, China, were included. Each patient gave 7.5 to 9 milliliters of EDTA-anticoagulated peripheral blood. These data were also filed under a second study, of T cells in Graves' hyperthyroidism and ophthalmopathy.

The source of this sequence is a woman in her 30s with Graves disease. This chain uses TRBV5-4 with TRBJ2-2, with D perhaps matching TRBD1 (6 bases). This material consisted of peripheral blood mononuclear cells (PBMCs), taken at new diagnosis, from a patient treated with antithyroid drugs. In nucleotides, the CDR3 is TGTGCCAGCGAGGCAGGGGTAACCGGGGAGCTGTTTTTT. This codes for CASEAGVTGELFF.